This T cell receptor (beta chain) was recorded in a study of CD8 T cells in Susac syndrome. An amount of RNA that ranged from roughly 0.45 to 1 ug was reverse transcribed with random hexamers. TCRdb reprocessed the immunoSEQ multiplex PCR reads with MiXCR, giving one entry per CDR3 protein. The sample lists over 150,000 distinct CDR3 sequences; about 95% were seen once. The clonotype was recovered from a human donor with multiple sclerosis. Source material: CD4+ T cells from PBMCs.

The CDR3 bases are TGTGCCAGCAGTTTATTTCCCCAGCACAATGAGCAGTTCTTC. Its protein is CASSLFPQHNEQFF. The V call is TRBV27, the J call TRBJ2-1; D remains ambiguous. The CDR3 spans 14 residues. CDR1 and CDR2 from the germline V gene are MNHEY and SMNVEV (reference sequence). The ends were cut back, 1 base at V and 5 bases at J, with 9 bases in the middle.